Below, 22 T cell receptor beta chains from the same sample are listed, as sequenced in a study of CD8 T cells in Susac syndrome. An amount of RNA that ranged from about 0.45 to 1 ug was reverse transcribed with random hexamers. TCRdb recomputed calls from the immunoSEQ multiplex PCR reads with MiXCR, one row per CDR3 protein. Here the sample spans 110,000 or so distinct CDR3 sequences, around 94% being singletons. The sample comprised CD4+ T cells from PBMCs. These receptors were collected from a human donor in good health.

The chain couples TRBV2 to TRBJ1-1, with a tentative D call TRBD1 (5 bases). Trimming pared 3 bases from V and 3 bases from J, leaving 11 bases between. The CDR3 sequence is 14 residues long. Germline values: CDR1 SNHLY, CDR2 FYNNEI. In nucleotides, the CDR3 is TGTGCCAGCAGTGAGACAGTGTGGGACACTGAAGCTTTCTTT. Residues: CASSETVWDTEAFF.

The genes are TRBV10-2 and TRBJ2-3, with D perhaps matching TRBD2 (6 bases). Trimming removed 6 bases at V and 0 bases at J, with 13 bases between. There are 15 residues in the CDR3. The germline V gene encodes CDR1 WSHSY and CDR2 SAAADI. Here the CDR3 DNA reads TGCGCCAGCAGGGACGACGGGGGTAGCACAGATACGCAGTATTTT. Translating it yields CASRDDGGSTDTQYF.

This chain links TRBV7-9 with TRBJ1-5; possibly TRBD1 for D (5 bases). CDR1 and CDR2 (germline): SEHNR, FQNEAQ (reference sequence). V lost 4 bases to trimming and J lost 4 bases, with 17 bases between them. CDR3 length: 16 residues. The CDR3, as DNA: TGTGCCAGCAGCTCAAGCGGGGGTGGATCGAATCAGCCCCAGCATTTT. It yields the protein CASSSSGGGSNQPQHF. Variable domain in full (rest from reference TRBV7-9 and TRBJ1-5): DTGVSQNPRHKITKRGQNVTFRCDPISEHNRLYWYRQTLGQGPEFLTYFQNEAQLEKSRLLSDRFSAERPKGSFSTLEIQRTEQGDSAMYLCASSSSGGGSNQPQHFGDGTRLSIL.

This chain uses TRBV3-1 with TRBJ2-5; D might be TRBD2 (5 bases). V shed 3 bases and J shed 13 bases, with 18 bases lying between them. Per germline, CDR1 LGHDT and CDR2 YNNKEL (reference sequence). The CDR3 is made up of 13 amino acids. The CDR3 nucleotides are TGTGCCAGCAGCCATTCCGCCTCTGGACTGCTGTACTTC. It encodes CASSHSASGLLYF.

The rearrangement links TRBV29-1 to TRBJ2-4, with TRBD2 as a possible D gene (6 bases). The germline V gene encodes CDR1 SQVTM and CDR2 ANQGSEA. This CDR3 region has 13 residues. V was clipped by 7 bases and J by 3 bases, with 13 bases between them. CDR3 region: CSGNRDFKNIQYF. The CDR3 coding sequence is TGCAGCGGGAACCGGGACTTCAAAAACATTCAGTACTTC.

This clonotype has a single count. DNA for the CDR3: TGTGCCAGCTCCCACCGGGACAGGCGGTATAATAACTATGGCTACACCTTC. Protein: CASSHRDRRYNNYGYTF. The rearrangement links TRBV18 to TRBJ1-2; TRBD1 agrees at 8 bases. Germline assignment: CDR1 KGHSH and CDR2 LQKENI. There are 17 residues in the CDR3. With 6 bases clipped from V and 1 base from J, the junction kept 13 bases outside the gene matches.

The V and J genes are TRBV7-9 and TRBJ1-1; no definite D call. Trimming removed 1 base at V and 1 base at J, with 7 bases between. The CDR3 totals 14 residues. CDR1 SEHNR and CDR2 FQNEAQ come from the germline V gene (reference sequence). CDR3 protein: CASSLEDGNTEAFF. The CDR3 DNA is TGTGCCAGCAGCTTAGAGGACGGGAACACTGAAGCTTTCTTT.

This rearrangement joins TRBV6-1 to TRBJ2-3, with a weak D call TRBD1 (6 bases). The V end was cut by 4 bases, the J end by 8 bases, with 19 bases between. There are 15 residues in the CDR3. Germline CDR1 is MNHNS and CDR2 is SASEGT. This CDR3 reads CASSASGQSWGTQYF. The CDR3 coding sequence is TGTGCCAGCAGTGCCTCTGGACAGTCTTGGGGTACGCAGTATTTT.

The chain joins TRBV4-2 to TRBJ2-5, with D possibly TRBD2 on 6 matching bases. V was clipped by 0 bases and J by 5 bases, with 10 bases between them. CDR1 and CDR2 (germline): LGHNA, YNFKEQ. The CDR3 has 14 amino acids. For the CDR3, the DNA is TGTGCCAGCAGCCAAGAGCGGGGCCGGGAGACCCAGTACTTC. This gives the protein CASSQERGRETQYF.

This chain's CDR3 is CASSLSGTSTDTQYF. CDR3 in DNA: TGTGCCAGCAGCTTAAGTGGAACTAGCACAGATACGCAGTATTTT. J is TRBJ2-3 and V is TRBV7-2; D uncertain. Germline-derived CDR1 and CDR2 are SGHTA and FQGNSA. V shed 2 bases and J shed 0 bases, with 9 bases lying between them. This CDR3 comprises 15 residues. The full variable domain, in which reference TRBV7-2 and TRBJ2-3 provide the parts outside the CDR3, is GAGVSQSPSNKVTEKGKDVELRCDPISGHTALYWYRQSLGQGLEFLIYFQGNSAPDKSGLPSDRFSAERTGGSVSTLTIQRTQQEDSAVYLCASSLSGTSTDTQYFGPGTRLTVL.

The chain carries TRBV30 and TRBJ1-2; unclear D gene. With 4 bases removed from V and 10 bases from J, the gap between germline ends came to 16 bases. CDR1 and CDR2 (germline): GTSNPN, SVGIG (reference sequence). The CDR3 consists of 12 residues. CDR3 nucleotides: TGTGCCTGGAATGGGCTTTTGACCCCCTACACCTTC. Its protein is CAWNGLLTPYTF.

This clonotype was seen a single time. The chain joins TRBV9 to TRBJ1-6; D uncertain. The CDR3 length is 14 residues. The germline V and J ends were trimmed by 3 bases and 9 bases, with 13 bases remaining between them. CDR1 is SGDLS, CDR2 YYNGEE, per germline. CDR3 amino acids: CASSDNPQGSPLHF. The CDR3 nucleotides read TGTGCCAGCAGCGATAACCCTCAAGGTTCACCCCTCCACTTT.

V and J are TRBV5-1 and TRBJ2-7; 13 positions agree with TRBD2. The CDR3 spans 17 residues. The V gene end was trimmed by 0 bases and the J gene end by 2 bases; junction bases not matched to a gene: 5. CDR1 is SGHRS and CDR2 is YFSETQ in the germline V gene. DNA of the CDR3: TGCGCCAGCAGCTTGGGAAGGGGACTAGCGGGGACCTACGAGCAGTACTTC. This codes for CASSLGRGLAGTYEQYF.

V gene TRBV3-1 combines with J gene TRBJ1-3; D remains unclear. The CDR3 consists of 15 residues. Trimming removed 4 bases at V and 6 bases at J, with 16 bases between. Germline values: CDR1 LGHDT, CDR2 YNNKEL (reference sequence). CDR3 protein: CASSRGRMGENTIYF. The CDR3 DNA reads as TGTGCCAGCAGCCGAGGACGAATGGGTGAAAACACCATATATTTT. Using reference TRBV3-1 and TRBJ1-3 for the parts outside the CDR3, the full variable domain is DTAVSQTPKYLVTQMGNDKSIKCEQNLGHDTMYWYKQDSKKFLKIMFSYNNKELIINETVPNRFSPKSPDKAHLNLHINSLELGDSAVYFCASSRGRMGENTIYFGEGSWLTVV.

This sequence joins TRBV30 and TRBJ1-3, with D maybe TRBD1 (5 bases). Trimming left V 4 bases short and J 0 bases short, with 16 bases between. CDR1 and CDR2 (germline): GTSNPN, SVGIG (reference sequence). This CDR3 contains 16 residues. The CDR3 here is CAWTTVTVPSGNTIYF. The CDR3 bases are TGTGCCTGGACGACAGTGACCGTACCCTCTGGAAACACCATATATTTT. Full variable domain (rest looked up from reference TRBV30 and TRBJ1-3): SQTIHQWPATLVQPVGSPLSLECTVEGTSNPNLYWYRQAAGRGLQLLFYSVGIGQISSEVPQNLSASRPQDRQFILSSKKLLLSDSGFYLCAWTTVTVPSGNTIYFGEGSWLTVV.

This chain uses TRBV7-3 with TRBJ2-3, with D possibly matching TRBD1 (5 bases). Germline V gene sequence: CDR1 SGHTA, CDR2 FQGTGA. V was cut by 2 bases and J by 0 bases, with 9 bases left in between. The CDR3 contains 15 residues. The CDR3 loop reads CASSLAQASTDTQYF. The CDR3 DNA is TGTGCCAGCAGCTTAGCACAGGCCAGCACAGATACGCAGTATTTT.

V and J are TRBV12-3 or TRBV12-4 and TRBJ1-6, with 7 bases aligning to TRBD1. This CDR3 has 14 amino acids. V was pared by 5 bases and J by 10 bases, with 8 bases of the junction left unmatched. CDR3 coding DNA: TGTGCCAGCAGTCCCGACAGGGTGAGCTCACCCCTCCACTTT. Its protein is CASSPDRVSSPLHF.

The gene calls are TRBV13 and TRBJ2-5; a weak D match, TRBD1 (6 bases). Germline loops: CDR1 PRHDT, CDR2 FYEKMQ (reference sequence). V lost 4 bases, J lost 4 bases, and 13 bases lay in between. The CDR3 is 14 amino acids. The CDR3 loop is CASSSGGPGETQYF. The DNA of the CDR3 is TGTGCCAGCAGCTCTGGGGGCCCGGGAGAGACCCAGTACTTC.

The genes are TRBV5-6 and TRBJ2-2; a weak D match, TRBD1 (6 bases). Trimming pared 6 bases from V and 2 bases from J, leaving 11 bases between. CDR1 is SGHDT and CDR2 is YYEEEE in the germline V gene. The CDR3 is 14 residues long. The CDR3 bases are TGTGCCAGCACATTGGGACACAACACCGGGGAGCTGTTTTTT. Amino acids: CASTLGHNTGELFF.

The J gene is TRBJ2-1, the V gene TRBV7-8; D not resolved. This CDR3 has 11 amino acids. V dropped 8 bases and J dropped 7 bases, with 9 bases sitting between them. Germline V gene sequence: CDR1 SGHVS, CDR2 FQNEAQ. The CDR3 reads CASWSRNEQFF. The CDR3 DNA follows: TGTGCCAGCTGGTCTCGGAATGAGCAGTTCTTC. Using reference TRBV7-8 and TRBJ2-1 for the parts outside the CDR3, the full variable domain is GAGVSQSPRYKVAKRGQDVALRCDPISGHVSLFWYQQALGQGPEFLTYFQNEAQLDKSGLPSDRFFAERPEGSVSTLKIQRTQQEDSAVYLCASWSRNEQFFGPGTRLTVL.

V gene TRBV25-1 combines with J gene TRBJ2-3, with D possibly matching TRBD1 (6 bases). CDR3 length: 12 residues. The germline V gene encodes CDR1 MGHDK and CDR2 SYGVNS. The V gene lost 6 bases and the J gene lost 5 bases, with 9 bases spanning the gap. CDR3 sequence (DNA): TGTGCCAGCAGGGACAGCGGAGATACGCAGTATTTT. This codes for CASRDSGDTQYF.

The rearrangement links TRBV5-4 to TRBJ2-2; 10 bases align to TRBD1. This CDR3 has 17 residues. Germline trimming cut 4 bases from V and 8 bases from J; bases unmatched to any gene: 14. From germline, CDR1 is SGHNT and CDR2 YYREEE (reference sequence). Written as DNA, the CDR3 is TGTGCCAGCAGCCCCGATGGGACAGGGGTCAAATGGGGGGAGCTGTTTTTT. This encodes CASSPDGTGVKWGELFF.